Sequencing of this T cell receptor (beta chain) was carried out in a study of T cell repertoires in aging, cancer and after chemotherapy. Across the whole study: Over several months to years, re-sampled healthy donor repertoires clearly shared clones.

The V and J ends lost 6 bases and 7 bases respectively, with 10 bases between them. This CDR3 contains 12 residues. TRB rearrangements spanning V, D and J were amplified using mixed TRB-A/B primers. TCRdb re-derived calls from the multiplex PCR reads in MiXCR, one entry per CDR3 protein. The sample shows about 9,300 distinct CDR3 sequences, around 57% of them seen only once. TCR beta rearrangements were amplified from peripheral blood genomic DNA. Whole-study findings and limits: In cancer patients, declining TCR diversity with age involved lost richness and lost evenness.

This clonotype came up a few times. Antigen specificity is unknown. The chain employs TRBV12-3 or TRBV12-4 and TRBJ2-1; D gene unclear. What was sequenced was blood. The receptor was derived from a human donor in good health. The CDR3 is CASRAEGNEQFF. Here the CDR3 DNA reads TGTGCCAGCAGGGCGGAAGGGAATGAGCAGTTCTTC.